These 5 T cell receptor beta chains were all obtained from the same sample, sequenced in a study of CD8 T cells in Susac syndrome. RNA in amounts of about 0.45 to 1 ug was reverse transcribed with random hexamers. Via MiXCR, TCRdb re-called the immunoSEQ multiplex PCR reads, giving one row per CDR3 protein. The profile shows 230,000 or so distinct CDR3 sequences, approximately 95% of them singletons. Sequencing input: CD4+ T cells from PBMCs. The receptors come from a human donor with multiple sclerosis.

This rearrangement joins TRBV7-9 to TRBJ1-2; the D gene is possibly TRBD1 (5 bases). In germline, CDR1 is SEHNR, CDR2 FQNEAQ (reference sequence). Trimming shortened V by 5 bases and J by 4 bases, and 11 bases separated the two germline ends. The CDR3 loop spans 13 amino acids. The CDR3, as DNA: TGTGCCAGCAGCCTGATCGACAGCTATGGCTACACCTTC. Amino acid sequence: CASSLIDSYGYTF.

The gene calls are TRBV7-9 and TRBJ1-4, with 8 bases identical to TRBD1. In germline, CDR1 is SEHNR, CDR2 FQNEAQ (reference sequence). The CDR3 extends over 15 amino acids. The V gene end was trimmed by 5 bases and the J gene end by 4 bases; junction bases not matched to a gene: 6. The CDR3 sequence: CASSLGTGINEKLFF. In nucleotides, the CDR3 is TGTGCCAGCAGCCTCGGGACAGGAATTAATGAAAAACTGTTTTTT.

The chain carries TRBV6-5 and TRBJ1-1; no reliable D call. The CDR3 totals 15 residues. Trimming cost V 6 bases and J 0 bases, with 14 bases left between them. Germline CDR1 MNHEY, CDR2 SVGAGI. The CDR3 DNA is TGTGCCAGCAGAGTAGTAAGGGCTATGAACACTGAAGCTTTCTTT. Protein: CASRVVRAMNTEAFF.

The genes are TRBV7-9 and TRBJ2-7, with TRBD1 matching over 11 bases. J was trimmed by 6 bases and V by 4 bases; bases with no gene match: 5. Germline V CDR1 and CDR2: SEHNR, FQNEAQ (reference sequence). The CDR3 has 14 residues. CDR3 sequence: CASSSGQGVSEQYF. DNA for the CDR3: TGTGCCAGCAGCTCGGGACAGGGGGTTAGCGAGCAGTACTTC.

The chain employs TRBV20-1 and TRBJ2-2; 7 bases line up with TRBD1. V was clipped by 6 bases and J by 5 bases; unmatched bases: 6. Germline CDR1 is DFQATT and CDR2 is SNEGSKA (reference sequence). The CDR3 loop spans 13 amino acids. As DNA, the CDR3 is TGCAGTGCCCGACAGGGTTGGACCGGGGAGCTGTTTTTT. This gives the protein CSARQGWTGELFF.